These 11 T cell receptor beta chains originate from one sample sequenced in a study of CD8+ T cells in alopecia areata. Treatment given: oral pan-JAK inhibitor, 5-10 mg twice daily. RNA extraction was followed by reverse transcription into cDNA, which acted as the sequencing template. The data were produced by immunoSEQ multiplex PCR, yet TCRdb's version contains in-frame clones alone and is incomplete. Of fewer than 250,000 clones listed, over 55% are singletons. The specimen was CD4+ T cells sorted from blood, collected at week 24, from a patient treated with tofacitinib. These receptor sequences come from a human donor with alopecia areata.

CDR3 nucleotide sequence: TGTGCCTCCACCCGCGGTTTGGGACCTAATGAGCAGTTCTTC. This encodes CASTRGLGPNEQFF. The chain uses TRBV30 and TRBJ2-1, with D perhaps given as TRBD1 or TRBD2 (5 bases each). Germline CDR1 reads GTSNPN; CDR2 reads SVGIG (reference sequence). Trimming left V 7 bases short and J 7 bases short, with 20 bases between. CDR3 length: 14 residues.

V is TRBV6-5 and J is TRBJ1-2; weak D call: TRBD1 (5 bases). Germline V lookup: CDR1 MNHEY, CDR2 SVGAGI. V lost 5 bases, J lost 8 bases, and 21 bases lay in between. The CDR3 sequence is 15 residues long. CDR3 DNA: TGTGCCAGCAGTACTGCTGGGGCTTCCGCTGGGGGCTACACCTTC. Its translation is CASSTAGASAGGYTF.

This chain connects TRBV7-2 to TRBJ2-5; the match to TRBD2 covers 7 bases. Trimming cost V 5 bases and J 3 bases; bases outside gene matches: 6. CDR1 and CDR2 from the germline V gene are SGHTA and FQGNSA. The CDR3 has 14 residues. The CDR3: CASSPGREKETQYF. CDR3 nucleotide sequence: TGTGCCAGCAGCCCAGGGAGGGAGAAAGAGACCCAGTACTTC. The full variable domain, its missing parts supplied by reference TRBV7-2 and TRBJ2-5, is GAGVSQSPSNKVTEKGKDVELRCDPISGHTALYWYRQSLGQGLEFLIYFQGNSAPDKSGLPSDRFSAERTGGSVSTLTIQRTQQEDSAVYLCASSPGREKETQYFGPGTRLLVL.

This clone was detected only once. The CDR3 reads CAISETGREQYF. CDR3 in DNA: TGTGCCATCAGTGAGACGGGGCGCGAGCAGTACTTC. The chain joins TRBV10-3 to TRBJ2-7, with D perhaps given as TRBD1 or TRBD2 (5 bases each). In germline, CDR1 is ENHRY, CDR2 SYGVKD. Trimming pared 2 bases from V and 6 bases from J, leaving 8 bases between. The CDR3 totals 12 residues.

The rearrangement uses TRBV20-1 and TRBJ2-3; no firm D call. Germline V lookup: CDR1 DFQATT, CDR2 SNEGSKA (reference sequence). This CDR3 comprises 9 residues. The V end lost 5 bases, the J end lost 4 bases, and 1 base lay between the germline ends. CDR3 DNA sequence: TGCAGTGCTCCAGATACGCAGTATTTT. Protein: CSAPDTQYF.

The chain has TRBV30 and TRBJ2-7, with 7 bases aligning to TRBD2. This CDR3 has 13 amino acids. CDR1 GTSNPN and CDR2 SVGIG come from the germline V gene (reference sequence). The J segment lost 10 bases and the V segment lost 3 bases, leaving 12 bases of the junction unmatched. Here the CDR3 reads CAWRPGPGGGQYF. The CDR3 DNA reads as TGTGCCTGGAGGCCGGGGCCGGGAGGTGGACAGTACTTC.

The chain employs TRBV2 and TRBJ1-2; D possibly corresponds to TRBD1 (5 bases). CDR3 size: 14 residues. The germline V gene encodes CDR1 SNHLY and CDR2 FYNNEI. With 7 bases removed from V and 5 bases from J, the gap between germline ends came to 17 bases. Here the CDR3 reads CASTERGRAYGYTF. The CDR3 coding sequence is TGTGCCAGCACCGAACGGGGCAGGGCGTATGGCTACACCTTC.

This chain joins TRBV27 and TRBJ2-4; D may be TRBD1 (6 bases). CDR1 MNHEY and CDR2 SMNVEV come from the germline V gene (reference sequence). With 4 bases removed from V and 6 bases from J, the gap between germline ends came to 25 bases. This CDR3 is built from 18 residues. DNA of the CDR3: TGTGCCAGCAGTTCCCGCATCCAGACAGGAGGTGAACGAAACATTCAGTACTTC. Residues: CASSSRIQTGGERNIQYF.

This clone was picked up many times. CDR3 amino acids: CAISEGTGLGYGYTF. The CDR3 DNA sequence: TGTGCCATCAGTGAGGGGACAGGGTTGGGCTATGGCTACACCTTC. The chain couples TRBV10-3 to TRBJ1-2, with 9 positions matching TRBD1. The CDR3 has 15 residues. Germline values: CDR1 ENHRY, CDR2 SYGVKD. V lost 2 bases and J lost 4; bases outside the gene matches: 5.

This sequence joins TRBV5-1 and TRBJ2-6; D not resolved. Germline lookup yields CDR1 SGHRS and CDR2 YFSETQ. The V and J ends lost 0 bases and 0 bases respectively, with 7 bases between them. This CDR3 comprises 16 residues. The CDR3 DNA reads as TGCGCCAGCAGCTTGGGAGTTGGCTCTGGGGCCAACGTCCTGACTTTC. This encodes CASSLGVGSGANVLTF.

The chain recombines TRBV9 with TRBJ2-2, with D possibly matching TRBD1 (6 bases). V was trimmed by 4 bases and J by 4 bases, leaving 11 bases between them. The length of the CDR3 is 14 residues. Germline V gives CDR1 SGDLS, CDR2 YYNGEE. The CDR3 loop is CASSPGHLTGELFF. CDR3 nucleotides: TGTGCCAGCAGCCCGGGACACCTCACCGGGGAGCTGTTTTTT.